Each of the 6 T cell receptor beta chains below was sequenced from the same sample in a study of spatial heterogeneity in lung cancer. TCRdb redid the calling of the 5' RACE reads with MiXCR, one entry per CDR3 protein. Of tens of thousands of distinct CDR3 sequences in the sample, roughly 6.5% were seen once. The time point is: sample taken at primary tumor resection. Sequenced material: PBMCs, taken at surgery. Receptors originate from a female donor with early-stage non-small cell lung cancer.

In its sample, this clonotype was seen a few times. The V and J genes are TRBV4-1 and TRBJ2-7; 9 bases line up with TRBD2. CDR3 length: 14 amino acids. Germline V gene sequence: CDR1 MGHRA, CDR2 YSYEKL. V shed 2 bases, J shed 9 bases, and the junction held 8 bases outside the gene matches. The CDR3 spells CASSQLGTSSGQYF. In DNA, the CDR3 is TGCGCCAGCAGCCAACTTGGGACTAGCAGCGGGCAGTACTTC.

A few counts support this clonotype. The chain joins TRBV7-9 to TRBJ1-5, with TRBD1 as a possible D gene (5 bases). CDR3 length equals 18 residues. Germline loops: CDR1 SEHNR, CDR2 FQNEAQ (reference sequence). With 5 bases removed from V and 5 bases from J, the gap between germline ends came to 25 bases. CDR3 amino acids: CASSVSGASGGPYQPQHF. DNA of the CDR3: TGTGCCAGCAGCGTTAGTGGGGCCTCAGGCGGACCGTATCAGCCCCAGCATTTT.

The sample holds many counts of this clonotype. The rearrangement links TRBV4-2 to TRBJ2-5; D gene unclear. The CDR3 sequence is 14 residues long. The germline V gene encodes CDR1 LGHNA and CDR2 YNFKEQ. V lost 0 bases to trimming and J lost 1 base, with 6 bases between them. The CDR3 DNA reads as TGTGCCAGCAGCCAAGACTTATTCCAAGAGACCCAGTACTTC. This translates into CASSQDLFQETQYF.

This clonotype was observed a handful of times. The chain has TRBV28 and TRBJ1-1; possibly TRBD1 for D (5 bases). The germline CDR1 and CDR2 sequences are MDHEN and SYDVKM. The CDR3 consists of 15 residues. Trimming pared 3 bases from V and 7 bases from J, leaving 18 bases between. The CDR3 nucleotides read TGTGCCAGCAGTTTGAGGCAGGGCGCGTGGGGTGAAGCTTTCTTT. This encodes CASSLRQGAWGEAFF.

This clonotype was counted ten times or more. The chain has TRBV29-1 and TRBJ2-7; TRBD1 matches 8 bases. The CDR3 has 12 residues. Germline CDR1 and CDR2: SQVTM and ANQGSEA. The V and J ends lost 7 bases and 5 bases, in that order; junction bases with no gene match: 7. CDR3 bases: TGCAGCGCCATACAGGGGGTGAACGAGCAGTACTTC. Amino acids: CSAIQGVNEQYF.

Turning to this clonotype: Being one base from a much bigger clone, this may be a read error. The CDR3 region is CSTWAGETQYF. The CDR3 DNA reads TGCAGCACCTGGGCAGGAGAGACCCAGTACTTC. V is TRBV29-1 and J is TRBJ2-5; D is uncertain. The CDR3 is 11 amino acids. From germline, CDR1 is SQVTM and CDR2 ANQGSEA. Trimming removed 8 bases at V and 4 bases at J, with 11 bases between.